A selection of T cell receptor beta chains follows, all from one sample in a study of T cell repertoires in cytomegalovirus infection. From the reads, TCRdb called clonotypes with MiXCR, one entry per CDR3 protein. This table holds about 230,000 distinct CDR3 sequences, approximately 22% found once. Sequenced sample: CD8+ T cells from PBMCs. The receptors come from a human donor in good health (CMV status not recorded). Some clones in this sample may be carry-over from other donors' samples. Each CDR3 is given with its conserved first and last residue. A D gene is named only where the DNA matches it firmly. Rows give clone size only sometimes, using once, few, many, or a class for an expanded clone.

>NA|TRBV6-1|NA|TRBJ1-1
TGTGCCAGCAGGCGGACGGCTTTCTTT
CASRRTAFF
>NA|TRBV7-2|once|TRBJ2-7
TGTGCCAGCAGCCACCGGGACTCCGACTACGAGCAGTACTTC
CASSHRDSDYEQYF
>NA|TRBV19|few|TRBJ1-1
TGTGCCACCGGGCTGGCCACTGAAGCTTTCTTT
CATGLATEAFF
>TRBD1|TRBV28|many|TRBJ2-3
TGTGCCAGCAGTTTACCCCCGGGACAGGGGGACGAGGATACGCAGTATTTT
CASSLPPGQGDEDTQYF
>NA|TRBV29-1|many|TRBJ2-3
TGCAGCGTTTTTGGGACAGATACGCAGTATTTT
CSVFGTDTQYF
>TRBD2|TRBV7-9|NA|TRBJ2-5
TGTGCCAGCGGTGAGACTAGCGGGGGGGCAGTGGAGACCCAGTACTTC
CASGETSGGAVETQYF
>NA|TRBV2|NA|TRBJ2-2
TGTGCCAGCAGCCTCTACACCGGGGAGCTGATTTTT
CASSLYTGELIF
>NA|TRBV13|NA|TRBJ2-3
TGTGCCAGCAGCCCCCATATTTACGGCACAGATACGCAGTATTTT
CASSPHIYGTDTQYF
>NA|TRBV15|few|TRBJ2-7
TGTGCCACCAGCAGCGTAGAGGGGAGATGGTACGAGCAGTACTTC
CATSSVEGRWYEQYF
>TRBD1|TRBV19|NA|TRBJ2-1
TGTGCCAGTAGTTTCCGGGGACAGGGAAACAATGAGCAGTTCTTC
CASSFRGQGNNEQFF
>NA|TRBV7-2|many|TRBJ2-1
TGTGCCAGCAGCTTTCGACTCCTCTGGGATGAGCAGTTCTTC
CASSFRLLWDEQFF
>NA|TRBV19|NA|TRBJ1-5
TGTGCCAGTAGTGGCAGTAGCAATCAGCCCCAGCATTTT
CASSGSSNQPQHF
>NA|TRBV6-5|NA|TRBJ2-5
TGTGCCAGCAGCCCTGGGGGGAATCAAGAGACCCAGTACTTC
CASSPGGNQETQYF
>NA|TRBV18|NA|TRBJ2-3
TGTGCCACCGAAGGGGATCGCACAGATACGCAGTATTTT
CATEGDRTDTQYF
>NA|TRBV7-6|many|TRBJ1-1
TGTGCCATCCGAGTTGGCACTGAAGCTTTCTTT
CAIRVGTEAFF
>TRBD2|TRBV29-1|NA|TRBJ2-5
TGCAGCGTTGAAGATCAGGACGCGCGGAGCGGGGGACAAGAGACCCAGTACTTC
CSVEDQDARSGGQETQYF
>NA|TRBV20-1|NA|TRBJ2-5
TGCAGTGCTAGAGATCTCAATCCCCCGGACGGGGTCTGGGAGACCCAGTACTTC
CSARDLNPPDGVWETQYF
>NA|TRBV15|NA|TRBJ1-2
TGTGCCACCAGCGTCCGGGCCCATAAGGGCTACACCTTC
CATSVRAHKGYTF
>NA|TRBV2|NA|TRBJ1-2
TGTGCCAGCAGTGAAGGCCAAGCTAACTATGGCTACACCTTC
CASSEGQANYGYTF
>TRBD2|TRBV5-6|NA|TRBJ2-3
TGTGCCAGCAGCTTACCATTAGCGGGGGCGAGGGATACGCAGTATTTT
CASSLPLAGARDTQYF
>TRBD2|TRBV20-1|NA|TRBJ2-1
TGCAGTGCTAGAGATCGAGGTAGCGGGGGCCCGAGCTCCTACAATGAGCAGTTCTTC
CSARDRGSGGPSSYNEQFF
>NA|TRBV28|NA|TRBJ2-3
TGTGCCAGCAGTTTAGAGGAGGGGGGAGCCACCCTCACAGATACGCAGTATTTT
CASSLEEGGATLTDTQYF
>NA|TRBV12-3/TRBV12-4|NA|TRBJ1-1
TGTGCCAGCAGTTTTGCTCATTCGAACACTGAAGCTTTCTTT
CASSFAHSNTEAFF
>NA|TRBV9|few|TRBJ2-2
TGTGCCAGCAGCGTAAAAGCGAACACCGGGGAGCTGTTTTTT
CASSVKANTGELFF
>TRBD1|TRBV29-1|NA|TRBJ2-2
TGCAGCGTTGAAGATCTCCCGGGACAGGGGCCGGGGAACGGGGAGCTGTTTTTT
CSVEDLPGQGPGNGELFF
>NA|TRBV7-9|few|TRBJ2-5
TGTGCCAGCAGTCAAAACAGTGGAGAGACCCAGTACTTC
CASSQNSGETQYF
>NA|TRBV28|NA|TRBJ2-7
TGTGCCAGCAGTGCAGCTACAGAGGGCTACGAGCAGTACTTC
CASSAATEGYEQYF
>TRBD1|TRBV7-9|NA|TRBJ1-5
TGTGCCAGCAGCGCGGGGACAGTTAATCAGCCCCAGCATTTT
CASSAGTVNQPQHF
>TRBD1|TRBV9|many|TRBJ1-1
TGTGCCAGCAGCGCTCATATACAGGGGGGGAAGACTGAAGCTTTCTTT
CASSAHIQGGKTEAFF
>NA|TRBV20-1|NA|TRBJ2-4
TGCAGTGCTCATACCCCTTCCGAAAACATTCAGTACTTC
CSAHTPSENIQYF
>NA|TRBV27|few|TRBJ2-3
TGTGCCAGCAGTAACCAAGACAGCACAGATACGCAGTATTTT
CASSNQDSTDTQYF
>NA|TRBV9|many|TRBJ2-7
TGTGCCAGCAGCCCCGACGGGACTTACCTCGTTCACGAGCAGTACTTC
CASSPDGTYLVHEQYF
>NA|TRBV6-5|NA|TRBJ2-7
TGTGTCAGCAGTTACTGTTCCGGAAATGGTTGGAATGAGCAGTACTTC
CVSSYCSGNGWNEQYF
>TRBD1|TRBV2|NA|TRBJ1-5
TGTGCCACCTCAATTTTCCAGGGGGAATATCAGCCCCAGCATTTT
CATSIFQGEYQPQHF
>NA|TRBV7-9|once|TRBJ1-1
TGTGCCAGCAGCTTAAGTGTCGCAGGTAACACTGAAGCTTTCTTT
CASSLSVAGNTEAFF
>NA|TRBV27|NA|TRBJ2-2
TGTGCCACATCGGACTACAACACCGGGGAGCTGTTTTTT
CATSDYNTGELFF
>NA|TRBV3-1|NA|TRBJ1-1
TGTGCCAGCAGCCAAGGGGGCGGGGGGCTTGAGGACACTGAAGCTTTCTTT
CASSQGGGGLEDTEAFF
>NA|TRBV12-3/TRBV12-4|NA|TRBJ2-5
TGTGCCAGCAGTCCTAGACAGAAAGACCAAGAGACCCAGTACTTC
CASSPRQKDQETQYF
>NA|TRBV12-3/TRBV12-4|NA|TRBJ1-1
TGTGCCAGCAGTTTTTGGTACTGGACGGGAGCTTTCTTT
CASSFWYWTGAFF
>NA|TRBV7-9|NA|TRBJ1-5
TGTGCCAGCAGCTTAGCAGGGGTAGTCACGCAGCCCCAGCATTTT
CASSLAGVVTQPQHF
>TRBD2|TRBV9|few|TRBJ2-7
TGTGCCAGCAGCGTAGGTAGCGGGGGGCCGGAAAAATACGAGCAGTACTTC
CASSVGSGGPEKYEQYF